The 16 T cell receptor beta chains in this list originate from one sample, sequenced in a study of shared clonotypes between healthy human individuals. The naive CD8 subset, CD45RO-negative cells positively selected for CCR7, excluded terminally differentiated effector memory CD45RA+ cells. Only in-frame clones appear in the TCRdb table, and some are missing; sequencing was by immunoSEQ multiplex PCR. The sample shows 2 million to 2.5 million clones, about 95% of them seen only once. The specimen sequenced was naive CD8+ T cells sorted from blood. The receptors stem from a man aged 18-30 years in good health.

The gene calls are TRBV6-6 and TRBJ1-3; 7 bases match TRBD1. CDR3 length: 16 amino acids. V was pared by 2 bases and J by 2 bases, with 6 bases of the junction left unmatched. Germline-derived CDR1 and CDR2 are MNHNY and SVGAGI (reference sequence). The CDR3 is CASSYVLGGAGNTIYF. In DNA, the CDR3 is TGTGCCAGCAGTTACGTGTTAGGGGGCGCTGGAAACACCATATATTTT.

The chain joins TRBV18 to TRBJ2-5; TRBD2 is a possible D gene (5 bases). Germline CDR1 and CDR2: KGHSH and LQKENI. Trimming pared 3 bases from V and 5 bases from J, leaving 19 bases between. The CDR3 covers 16 residues. CDR3 sequence (DNA): TGTGCCAGCTCACCCGGGTCCCCTAGCCTACCGGAGACCCAGTACTTC. It encodes CASSPGSPSLPETQYF.

This chain links TRBV7-6 with TRBJ2-1; TRBD2 might be the D (6 bases). Germline CDR1 SGHVS, CDR2 FNYEAQ. The V and J ends lost 1 base and 7 bases respectively, with 11 bases between them. There are 14 residues in the CDR3. This CDR3 reads CASSLGVGGNEQFF. The CDR3 coding sequence is TGTGCCAGCAGCTTAGGCGTCGGGGGAAATGAGCAGTTCTTC.

The chain combines TRBV7-9 with TRBJ2-7, with a weak D call TRBD2 (5 bases). The germline V gene encodes CDR1 SEHNR and CDR2 FQNEAQ (reference sequence). CDR3 length equals 15 residues. Trimming cost V 7 bases and J 3 bases, with 19 bases left between them. The CDR3 DNA follows: TGTGCCAGCATGCCCTCGGGGTTGAGCGGCTACGAGCAGTACTTC. It is translated as CASMPSGLSGYEQYF.

This chain uses TRBV13 with TRBJ2-1; 7 nucleotides match TRBD2. The CDR3 is made up of 14 amino acids. Losses at the gene ends were 5 bases for V and 1 base for J; bases not matched to a gene: 2. Germline CDR1 and CDR2: PRHDT and FYEKMQ (reference sequence). The CDR3 spells CASSSGVSYNEQFF. The CDR3 nucleotides are TGTGCCAGCAGCAGCGGGGTATCCTACAATGAGCAGTTCTTC.

Notes on this clone: Additional DNA sequences in this sample encode the identical CDR3. The DNA for the CDR3 is TGTGCCAGCAGTTTGGGTAGAGGCTACGAGCAGTACTTC. As protein: CASSLGRGYEQYF. This chain connects TRBV27 to TRBJ2-7; D gene unclear. Germline V CDR1 and CDR2: MNHEY, SMNVEV (reference sequence). Deletions cut 3 bases from V and 3 bases from J, with 9 bases between. The CDR3 covers 13 residues.

V is TRBV9 and J is TRBJ1-3, with D tentatively TRBD1 (6 bases). Per germline, CDR1 SGDLS and CDR2 YYNGEE. Trimming removed 4 bases at V and 3 bases at J, with 11 bases between. This CDR3 is 14 amino acids long. CDR3 loop: CASSLQGIGNTIYF. As DNA, the CDR3 is TGTGCCAGCAGCCTACAGGGAATTGGAAACACCATATATTTT.

The CDR3, as DNA: TGTGCCAGCAGTTCATATGGGCCCTCGGGACAGCGCTACGAGCAGTACTTC. Its protein product is CASSSYGPSGQRYEQYF. The chain employs TRBV28 and TRBJ2-7; 7 positions agree with TRBD1. The junction had 15 bases not matched to a gene; V was cut back by 4 bases and J by 3 bases. Germline V gene lookup returns CDR1 MDHEN and CDR2 SYDVKM. CDR3 length: 17 residues.

The rearrangement joins TRBV7-9 to TRBJ2-1; no reliable D call. The CDR3 covers 15 residues. The germline V gene has CDR1 SEHNR and CDR2 FQNEAQ (reference sequence). Trimming stripped 7 bases from V and 0 bases from J, with 13 bases between. The CDR3: CASTPGQYSYNEQFF. In DNA, the CDR3 is TGTGCCAGCACGCCGGGCCAGTACTCCTACAATGAGCAGTTCTTC.

This chain joins TRBV27 and TRBJ1-2; D remains unclear. Per the germline V gene, CDR1 is MNHEY and CDR2 is SMNVEV (reference sequence). This CDR3 has 13 amino acids. V was clipped by 6 bases and J by 8 bases, with 16 bases between them. CDR3 DNA: TGTGCCAGCAGAACTGACGCCCCGGACGGCTACACCTTC. It yields the protein CASRTDAPDGYTF.

The rearrangement uses TRBV5-4 and TRBJ2-7; a possible D gene is TRBD2 (6 bases). From germline, CDR1 is SGHNT and CDR2 YYREEE (reference sequence). The ends were cut back, 4 bases at V and 5 bases at J, with 13 bases in the middle. There are 13 residues in the CDR3. This CDR3 is CASSGGPPDEQYF. The DNA for the CDR3 is TGTGCCAGCAGCGGAGGGCCGCCCGACGAGCAGTACTTC.

The rearrangement uses TRBV27 and TRBJ2-7; a weak D match, TRBD1 (5 bases). CDR3 length equals 16 residues. CDR1 and CDR2 from the germline V gene are MNHEY and SMNVEV (reference sequence). Trimming cost V 3 bases and J 3 bases, with 18 bases left between them. CDR3 in amino acids: CASSFLGEDSFYEQYF. The CDR3 DNA follows: TGTGCCAGCAGTTTTCTTGGTGAAGACAGTTTCTACGAGCAGTACTTC.

The chain combines TRBV9 with TRBJ2-1, with 12 bases that match TRBD1. This CDR3 has 19 residues. Germline assignment: CDR1 SGDLS and CDR2 YYNGEE. After removal of 0 bases from V and 3 bases from J, the junction contained 10 bases not matched to a gene. Here the CDR3 reads CASSVAGTGGAGGYNEQFF. CDR3 DNA: TGTGCCAGCAGCGTAGCCGGGACAGGGGGCGCCGGCGGCTACAATGAGCAGTTCTTC.

For this clone: As the CDR3 is not closed by the conserved phenylalanine or tryptophan, this likely results from a read error. No DNA is shown, since the ends of the CDR3 on it are uncertain; the CDR3 is the one TCRdb lists. J is TRBJ2-3 and V is TRBV2. Germline V lookup: CDR1 SNHLY, CDR2 FYNNEI. A total of 10 residues make up the CDR3, ends included. This CDR3 reads CASSGRGVWQ.

CDR3 residues: CASSQAGAVYEQYF. CDR3 nucleotide sequence: TGCGCCAGCAGCCAAGCGGGGGCTGTCTACGAGCAGTACTTC. The V and J genes are TRBV4-1 and TRBJ2-7; TRBD1 or TRBD2 may be the D gene (6 bases each). CDR1 is MGHRA, CDR2 YSYEKL, per germline. This CDR3 region has 14 residues. Trimming stripped 1 base from V and 3 bases from J, with 10 bases between.

Only one count was recorded for this clone. The chain joins TRBV7-9 to TRBJ2-2; no reliable D call. Germline V gives CDR1 SEHNR, CDR2 FQNEAQ (reference sequence). Between the trimmed V and J ends, which lost 8 bases and 0 bases, there was a span of 10 bases. The CDR3 spans 14 residues. The CDR3 coding sequence is TGTGCCAGCCGGCAGGCCGCGAACACCGGGGAGCTGTTTTTT. This sequence encodes CASRQAANTGELFF.